The next 25 T cell receptor beta chains were all read from a single sample in a study of beta chain features in type 1 diabetes. Expressed TCRB transcripts were sequenced because the entire RNA isolate underwent reverse transcription. The repertoire was sequenced with immunoSEQ multiplex PCR; TCRdb's copy has only in-frame clones and lacks some. Here the sample spans under 900,000 clones, roughly 16% being singletons. Sequencing used naive CD4+ T cells from blood. The receptors shown here come from a woman younger than 35 in good health.

This clone came up a few times. In DNA, the CDR3 is TGTGCCAGTAAAGGGAAACGGTGGGGTGAGCAGTACTTC. Protein: CASKGKRWGEQYF. The V and J genes are TRBV19 and TRBJ2-7; the D is unclear. CDR3 length equals 13 residues. Germline-derived CDR1 and CDR2 are LNHDA and SQIVND (reference sequence). V was trimmed by 7 bases and J by 7 bases, leaving 17 bases between them.

In this sample, this clone turned up a few times. This sequence joins TRBV12-5 and TRBJ1-2; 8 nucleotides align to TRBD1. Germline V gene sequence: CDR1 LGHNT, CDR2 FRNRAP. The CDR3 has 15 amino acids. V shed 0 bases and J 4 bases; nucleotides not matched to a gene: 4. The CDR3 region is CASGLVLTGGYGYTF. In DNA form, the CDR3 reads TGTGCTAGTGGTTTGGTCCTCACAGGGGGCTATGGCTACACCTTC. Using reference TRBV12-5 and TRBJ1-2 for the parts outside the CDR3, the full variable domain is DARVTQTPRHKVTEMGQEVTMRCQPILGHNTVFWYRQTMMQGLELLAYFRNRAPLDDSGMPKDRFSAEMPDATLATLKIQPSEPRDSAVYFCASGLVLTGGYGYTFGSGTRLTVV.

V and J are TRBV28 and TRBJ2-1; 9 positions agree with TRBD2. Germline CDR1 reads MDHEN; CDR2 reads SYDVKM. There are 15 residues in the CDR3. V gave up 7 bases and J gave up 3 bases; unmatched junction bases: 7. The CDR3 loop reads CASKNSGSFYNEQFF. The CDR3 DNA sequence: TGTGCCAGCAAAAATAGCGGGAGTTTCTACAATGAGCAGTTCTTC.

This rearrangement joins TRBV7-8 to TRBJ2-7; TRBD1 is a possible D gene (5 bases). CDR3 length: 15 amino acids. Looked up from germline, CDR1 is SGHVS and CDR2 is FQNEAQ. The V end lost 1 base, the J end lost 3 bases, and 13 bases lay between the germline ends. DNA of the CDR3: TGTGCCAGCAGCTTAGTGCAGGGTAGGGTCTACGAGCAGTACTTC. Its protein is CASSLVQGRVYEQYF.

This clone was counted between two and nine times. The sample holds other DNA sequences that translate to the same CDR3. This rearrangement joins TRBV6-5 to TRBJ2-2, with D tentatively TRBD1 (5 bases). Germline lookup yields CDR1 MNHEY and CDR2 SVGAGI. This CDR3 has 14 amino acids. The V and J ends lost 0 bases and 5 bases respectively, with 7 bases between them. CDR3 sequence reads: CASSYSRGTGELFF. The CDR3 region has the DNA TGTGCCAGCAGTTACTCAAGGGGTACCGGGGAGCTGTTTTTT.

This rearrangement joins TRBV27 to TRBJ2-7, with TRBD1 matching 9 bases. V lost 7 bases to trimming and J lost 6 bases; unmatched junction nucleotides: 13. Germline CDR1 is MNHEY and CDR2 is SMNVEV (reference sequence). This CDR3 region has 15 residues. The chain's CDR3 is CASKLAGTGSFEQYF. The DNA for the CDR3 is TGTGCCAGCAAATTAGCCGGGACAGGGAGTTTCGAGCAGTACTTC.

The chain carries TRBV4-2 and TRBJ1-1; 9 bases match TRBD1. Germline CDR1 reads LGHNA; CDR2 reads YNFKEQ. This CDR3 region has 15 residues. V was pared by 6 bases and J by 4 bases, with 9 bases of the junction left unmatched. CDR3 bases: TGTGCCAGCAGTCATACCGGGACAGGGTCCACTGAAGCTTTCTTT. This encodes CASSHTGTGSTEAFF.

In this sample, this clone turned up a few times. Within the sample, other DNA sequences also encode this same CDR3. The chain uses TRBV7-9 and TRBJ1-1; D is undetermined. CDR1 is SEHNR and CDR2 is FQNEAQ in the germline V gene (reference sequence). The CDR3 is 13 residues long. Trimming removed 1 base from V and 1 base from J, with 4 bases in between. This CDR3 reads CASSLGANTEAFF. CDR3 in DNA: TGTGCCAGCAGCTTAGGGGCGAACACTGAAGCTTTCTTT.

This clone was counted between two and nine times. The sample has other DNA sequences that encode this CDR3 too. The chain employs TRBV5-1 and TRBJ2-2; 7 bases align to TRBD1. Per germline, CDR1 SGHRS and CDR2 YFSETQ. V lost 3 bases to trimming and J lost 1 base; unmatched junction nucleotides: 3. The CDR3 extends over 15 amino acids. For the CDR3, the DNA is TGCGCCAGCAGCTCGGGACAGATGAACACCGGGGAGCTGTTTTTT. It yields the protein CASSSGQMNTGELFF.

This chain links TRBV7-3 with TRBJ1-2; D gene ambiguous. V gave up 5 bases and J gave up 3 bases, with 10 bases separating them. Per the germline V gene, CDR1 is SGHTA and CDR2 is FQGTGA. CDR3 size: 13 residues. In DNA form, the CDR3 reads TGTGCCAGCAGCCCCGGGATGGACTATGGCTACACCTTC. Translation: CASSPGMDYGYTF.

The V and J genes are TRBV11-1 and TRBJ2-1; a weak D match, TRBD2 (5 bases). The CDR3 is 17 amino acids. In germline, CDR1 is SGHAT, CDR2 FQDESV (reference sequence). Trimming cost V 1 base and J 4 bases, with 17 bases left between them. The CDR3 spells CASSLGGLANLYNEQFF. The CDR3 DNA sequence: TGTGCCAGCAGCTTAGGAGGACTCGCCAACCTGTACAATGAGCAGTTCTTC.

V is TRBV4-1 and J is TRBJ2-5; a possible D gene is TRBD2 (7 bases). The germline V and J ends were trimmed by 1 base and 2 bases, with 14 bases remaining between them. The CDR3 consists of 16 residues. Germline-derived CDR1 and CDR2 are MGHRA and YSYEKL. Here the CDR3 DNA reads TGCGCCAGCAGCCAAGTGGGAGGGGGGAGGCAAGAGACCCAGTACTTC. This gives the protein CASSQVGGGRQETQYF.

A few counts support this clone. J is TRBJ2-7 and V is TRBV5-1, with D hard to call. The CDR3 totals 13 residues. Trimming removed 4 bases from V and 5 bases from J, with 13 bases in between. CDR1 is SGHRS and CDR2 is YFSETQ in the germline V gene. CDR3 in amino acids: CASSPRAPDEQYF. The DNA of the CDR3 is TGCGCCAGCAGCCCCCGGGCCCCGGACGAGCAGTACTTC.

The chain links TRBV10-3 to TRBJ1-3; D unclear. The CDR3 covers 13 residues. Trimming took off 1 base at V and 4 bases at J, with 5 bases between the two ends. CDR1 and CDR2 from the germline V gene are ENHRY and SYGVKD. CDR3 nucleotide sequence: TGTGCCATCAGTGAGTGGGAAGGAAACACCATATATTTT. It is translated as CAISEWEGNTIYF.

This clone was detected a few times. V gene TRBV25-1 combines with J gene TRBJ2-2; TRBD2 matches 11 bases. The CDR3 has 14 amino acids. Trimming took 8 bases from V and 7 from J; bases not matched to a gene: 6. Germline V lookup: CDR1 MGHDK, CDR2 SYGVNS. CDR3 sequence reads: CASGLAGGGGELFF. In nucleotides, the CDR3 is TGTGCCAGCGGCCTAGCGGGAGGAGGCGGGGAGCTGTTTTTT.

This chain links TRBV10-3 with TRBJ2-5, with 9 bases identical to TRBD1. Germline trimming cut 3 bases from V and 4 bases from J; bases unmatched to any gene: 6. The germline V gene has CDR1 ENHRY and CDR2 SYGVKD. The CDR3 extends over 15 amino acids. CDR3 nucleotide sequence: TGTGCCATCAGTGACCGGACAGGGGTGAGAGAGACCCAGTACTTC. Its protein is CAISDRTGVRETQYF.

V usage is TRBV15 and J usage is TRBJ2-7, with 8 bases lining up with TRBD2. There are 16 residues in the CDR3. V lost 0 bases, J lost 1 base, and 5 bases stayed unmatched. Germline-derived CDR1 and CDR2 are LNHNV and YYDKDF (reference sequence). CDR3 amino acids: CATSRDGTRFSYEQYF. DNA for the CDR3: TGTGCCACCAGCAGAGATGGGACTAGATTTTCCTACGAGCAGTACTTC.

This clone was detected a few times. V and J are TRBV25-1 and TRBJ2-1, with 9 bases that match TRBD2. CDR3 length equals 16 residues. CDR1 MGHDK and CDR2 SYGVNS come from the germline V gene. The trim removed 8 bases at V and 8 bases at J, leaving 16 bases unmatched. In DNA, the CDR3 is TGTGCCAGCGCGGTCCGACTAGCGGAAAATTCCCATGAGCAGTTCTTC. Protein: CASAVRLAENSHEQFF.

In nucleotides, the CDR3 is TGTGCCAGCAGCATGCCAGGGACTAGCGGGAGCAATGAGCAGTTCTTC. This sequence encodes CASSMPGTSGSNEQFF. V and J are TRBV9 and TRBJ2-1, with TRBD2 matching 14 bases. Looked up from germline, CDR1 is SGDLS and CDR2 is YYNGEE. The CDR3 is 16 residues long. V was clipped by 4 bases and J by 6 bases; unmatched bases: 6. The variable domain in full, completed from reference TRBV9 and TRBJ2-1, reads DSGVTQTPKHLITATGQRVTLRCSPRSGDLSVYWYQQSLDQGLQFLIQYYNGEERAKGNILERFSAQQFPDLHSELNLSSLELGDSALYFCASSMPGTSGSNEQFFGPGTRLTVL.

This clone was seen a few times. The gene calls are TRBV9 and TRBJ2-1, with 8 bases aligning to TRBD2. V trimming: 4 bases; J trimming: 8 bases; junction bases outside the gene matches: 5. The length of the CDR3 is 13 residues. Germline assignment: CDR1 SGDLS and CDR2 YYNGEE. The CDR3 nucleotides are TGTGCCAGCAGCCGGACGGGAGGGTATGAGCAGTTCTTC. This sequence encodes CASSRTGGYEQFF.

The rearrangement joins TRBV7-9 to TRBJ1-1, with D uncertain. The germline V gene has CDR1 SEHNR and CDR2 FQNEAQ (reference sequence). The CDR3 consists of 12 residues. V lost 5 bases and J lost 4, with 8 bases in between. The CDR3 nucleotides are TGTGCCAGCAGCCCCGAGGGCACTGAAGCTTTCTTT. Translated, it gives CASSPEGTEAFF.

The chain recombines TRBV28 with TRBJ1-2, with TRBD1 as a possible D gene (5 bases). Trimming left V 3 bases short and J 5 bases short, with 16 bases between. This CDR3 has 15 residues. Germline CDR1 reads MDHEN; CDR2 reads SYDVKM. Here the CDR3 DNA reads TGTGCCAGCAGTTTCAATTTGGGAGCAGGGTATGGCTACACCTTC. Residues: CASSFNLGAGYGYTF.

This clone was detected only a few times. This CDR3 is also generated by other DNA sequences in the sample. CDR3 sequence (DNA): TGTGCCAGCTCACCACCACCAGGGGAAGAGACCCAGTACTTC. It codes for CASSPPPGEETQYF. This chain connects TRBV18 to TRBJ2-5; D might be TRBD1 (6 bases). This CDR3 has 14 amino acids. CDR1 is KGHSH, CDR2 LQKENI, per germline. Trimming removed 0 bases from V and 3 bases from J, with 8 bases in between.

Details on this clone: The sample carries other DNA sequences with the same CDR3. The V gene is TRBV18, the J gene TRBJ2-5; 9 bases are shared with TRBD1. Unmatched junction bases numbered 2, after V lost 1 base and J lost 2 bases. The CDR3 totals 15 residues. Germline V gives CDR1 KGHSH, CDR2 LQKENI. The CDR3 here is CASSPQGTGQETQYF. The CDR3 DNA follows: TGTGCCAGCTCACCACAAGGGACAGGGCAAGAGACCCAGTACTTC.

This clone was found a few times. The chain uses TRBV19 and TRBJ2-4; D not resolved. Germline CDR1 and CDR2: LNHDA and SQIVND (reference sequence). CDR3 size: 15 residues. The V end was cut by 5 bases, the J end by 1 base, with 12 bases between. For the CDR3, the DNA is TGTGCCAGTAGTTCCCCCCAGGAGGCCAAAAACATTCAGTACTTC. Its translation is CASSSPQEAKNIQYF.